These T cell receptor beta chains were read from a single sample in a study of T cell responses to AZD1222 COVID-19 vaccine. Clones were read by immunoSEQ multiplex PCR, and TCRdb kept only the in-frame ones, dropping some. This sample yields about 120,000 clones, of which 88% are seen a single time; around 1.6% belongs to the top ten. This specimen consisted of peripheral blood, obtained on day 0 of AZD1222 vaccination. These TCRs come from an adult in good health. The CDR3 runs from the conserved cysteine through the conserved F or W. Fields, in order: V gene, clone size, CDR3 protein. The size field is filled for only some rows; it gives once, few, many or a size class.

TRBV7-9	.	CASSTGTEIYNEQFF
TRBV11-2	.	CASSWGTPSTDTQYF
TRBV2	.	CASRKREAVDTQYF
TRBV10-2	.	CASSLLGGGTQYF
TRBV27	once	CASSQRAGEQYF
TRBV5-1	few	CASSLPETGANYGYTF
TRBV5-1	.	CASSPGASGLNEQFF
TRBV6-6	.	CASSYSGTGLGGYTF
TRBV7-8	.	CASTNGAAPPKTQYF
TRBV14	.	CASSQDAVRVTDTQYF
TRBV4-1	.	CASSNPGMTNYEQYF
TRBV2	.	CASSGNNSPLHF
TRBV19	.	CASSIGRGFQPQHF
TRBV15	.	CATSRGRGVNTEAFF
TRBV11-3	.	CATSGGGFSTDTQYF
TRBV9	.	CASVGNTGELFF
TRBV3-1/TRBV3-2	few	CASSQPGHSPNYEQYF
TRBV3-1/TRBV3-2	.	CASSQWAVPEQYF
TRBV2	.	CASSLNPRASGNTIYF
TRBV6-5	.	CASRQGGTNEKLFF
TRBV21-1	.	CASSKVVGARGNQPQHF
TRBV11-2	.	CASSFPRQGSGANVLTF
TRBV29-1	.	CSVNRDRAEAFF
TRBV5-1	few	CASSLNSRSSGNTIYF
TRBV11-2	few	CASTGRRTKNTEAFF
TRBV19	.	CASSGASYTDTQYF
TRBV30	.	CASSGTGGVRYEQYF
TRBV6-5	.	CASSYRTGHHYGYTF
TRBV13	.	CASSPSWGNTEAFF
TRBV7-9	.	CASSPRGTSGALLEQYF
TRBV7-9	.	CASSSFGASYSGNTIYF
TRBV2	.	CASSAGTGYFGYTF
TRBV5-1	.	CASRGRNTEAFF
TRBV18	.	CASSPPPGFGQPQHF
TRBV6-1	.	CASSEGAGYGYTF
TRBV4-2	.	CASSLSAAGSQPQHF
TRBV5-6	.	CASSFSGQGAYEQYF
TRBV7-2	.	CASSSYLDYGYTF
TRBV4-1	few	CASSQGSGEGRYGYTF
TRBV9	.	CASSLGRVPGEAFF
TRBV7-2	.	CASSRTGMNTEAFF
TRBV9	.	CASSVATGRGGNTIYF
TRBV3-1/TRBV3-2	few	CASSPNPGDYEQYF
TRBV2	.	CASSEVGGYTF
TRBV29-1	.	CSVETSSAETQYF
TRBV7-9	.	CASSRTDPYGYTF
TRBV3-1/TRBV3-2	.	CASSQGWSLGSNQPQHF
TRBV7-8	.	CASSLEGQLYSNQPQHF
TRBV14	few	CATSLQGASNTGELFF
TRBV5-4	once	CASSHVSGGEGELFF
TRBV15	.	CATSRGQGNQETQYF